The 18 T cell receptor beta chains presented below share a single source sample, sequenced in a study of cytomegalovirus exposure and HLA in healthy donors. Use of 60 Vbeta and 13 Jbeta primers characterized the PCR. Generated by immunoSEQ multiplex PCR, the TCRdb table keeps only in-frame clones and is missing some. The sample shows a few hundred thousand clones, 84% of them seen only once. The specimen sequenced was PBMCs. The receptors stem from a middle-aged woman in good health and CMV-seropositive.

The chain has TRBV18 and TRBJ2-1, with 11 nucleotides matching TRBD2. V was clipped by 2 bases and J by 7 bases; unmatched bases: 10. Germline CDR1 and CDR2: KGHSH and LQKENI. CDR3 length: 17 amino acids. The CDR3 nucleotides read TGTGCCAGCTCACCAATGGCGACTAGCGGGATGGGTAATGAGCAGTTCTTC. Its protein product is CASSPMATSGMGNEQFF.

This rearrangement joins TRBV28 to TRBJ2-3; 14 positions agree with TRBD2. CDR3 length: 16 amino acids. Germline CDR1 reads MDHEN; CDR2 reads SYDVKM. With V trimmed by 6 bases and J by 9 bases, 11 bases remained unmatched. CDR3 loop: CASRNSGLAGAKTQYF. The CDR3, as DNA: TGTGCCAGCAGAAACTCGGGACTAGCGGGAGCCAAGACGCAGTATTTT.

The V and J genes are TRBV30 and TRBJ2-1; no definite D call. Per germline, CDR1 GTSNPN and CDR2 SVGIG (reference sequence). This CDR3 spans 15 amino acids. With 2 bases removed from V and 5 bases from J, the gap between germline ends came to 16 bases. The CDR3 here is CAWSLALTRNNEQFF. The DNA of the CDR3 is TGTGCCTGGAGTTTGGCCCTTACCAGGAACAATGAGCAGTTCTTC.

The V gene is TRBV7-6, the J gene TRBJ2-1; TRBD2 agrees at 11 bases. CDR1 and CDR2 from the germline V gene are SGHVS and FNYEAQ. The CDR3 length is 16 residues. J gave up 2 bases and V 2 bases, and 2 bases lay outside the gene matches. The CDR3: CASSLMTSGAYNEQFF. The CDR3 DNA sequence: TGTGCCAGCAGCTTAATGACTAGCGGGGCCTACAATGAGCAGTTCTTC.

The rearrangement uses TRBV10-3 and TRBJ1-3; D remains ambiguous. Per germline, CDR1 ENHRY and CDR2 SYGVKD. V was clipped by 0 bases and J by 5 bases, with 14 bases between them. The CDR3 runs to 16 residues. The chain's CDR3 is CAISESTQLLRNTIYF. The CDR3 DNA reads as TGTGCCATCAGTGAGTCGACTCAGTTACTGAGAAACACCATATATTTT.

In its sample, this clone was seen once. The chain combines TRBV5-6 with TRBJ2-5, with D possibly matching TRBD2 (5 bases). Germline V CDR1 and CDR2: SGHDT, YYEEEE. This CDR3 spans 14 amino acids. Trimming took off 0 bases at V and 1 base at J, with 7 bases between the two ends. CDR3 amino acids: CASSLGELQETQYF. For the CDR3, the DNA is TGTGCCAGCAGCTTGGGGGAGCTCCAAGAGACCCAGTACTTC.

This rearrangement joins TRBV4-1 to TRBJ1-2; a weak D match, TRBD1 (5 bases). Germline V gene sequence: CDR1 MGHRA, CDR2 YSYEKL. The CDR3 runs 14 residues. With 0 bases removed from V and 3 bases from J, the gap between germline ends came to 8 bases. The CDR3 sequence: CASSQENRYYGYTF. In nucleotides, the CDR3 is TGCGCCAGCAGCCAAGAGAACAGGTACTATGGCTACACCTTC.

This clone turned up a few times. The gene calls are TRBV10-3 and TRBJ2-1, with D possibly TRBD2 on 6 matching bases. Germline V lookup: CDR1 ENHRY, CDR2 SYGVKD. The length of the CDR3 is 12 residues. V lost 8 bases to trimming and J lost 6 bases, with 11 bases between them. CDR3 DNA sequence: TGTGCCATCGGCCTAGCGAGCAATGAGCAGTTCTTC. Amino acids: CAIGLASNEQFF.

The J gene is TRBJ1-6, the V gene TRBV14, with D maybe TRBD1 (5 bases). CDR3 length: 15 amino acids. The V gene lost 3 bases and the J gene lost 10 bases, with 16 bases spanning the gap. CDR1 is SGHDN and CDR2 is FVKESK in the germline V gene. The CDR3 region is CASSQEGLPGSPLHF. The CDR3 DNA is TGTGCCAGCAGCCAGGAGGGACTCCCCGGATCACCCCTCCACTTT. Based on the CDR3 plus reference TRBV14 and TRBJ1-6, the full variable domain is EAGVTQFPSHSVIEKGQTVTLRCDPISGHDNLYWYRRVMGKEIKFLLHFVKESKQDESGMPNNRFLAERTGGTYSTLKVQPAELEDSGVYFCASSQEGLPGSPLHFGNGTRLTVT.

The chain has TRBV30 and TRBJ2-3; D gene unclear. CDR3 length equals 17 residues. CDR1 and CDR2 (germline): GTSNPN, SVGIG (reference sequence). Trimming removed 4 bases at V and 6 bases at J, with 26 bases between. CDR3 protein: CAWNTLLDWRGADTQYF. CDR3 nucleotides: TGTGCCTGGAATACCCTCTTGGATTGGCGAGGAGCGGATACGCAGTATTTT.

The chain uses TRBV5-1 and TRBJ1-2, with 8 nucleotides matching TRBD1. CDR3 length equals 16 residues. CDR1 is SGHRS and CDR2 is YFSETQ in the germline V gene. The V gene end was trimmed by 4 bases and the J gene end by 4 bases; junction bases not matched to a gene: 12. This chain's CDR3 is CASSPAGQGAIYGYTF. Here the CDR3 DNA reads TGCGCCAGCAGCCCGGCAGGCCAGGGGGCGATCTATGGCTACACCTTC.

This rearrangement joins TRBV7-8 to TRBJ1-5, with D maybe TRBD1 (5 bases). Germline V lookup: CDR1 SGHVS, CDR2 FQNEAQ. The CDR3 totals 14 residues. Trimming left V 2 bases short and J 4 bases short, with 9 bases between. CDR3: CASSLKGANQPQHF. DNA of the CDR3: TGTGCCAGCAGCTTAAAAGGGGCAAATCAGCCCCAGCATTTT.

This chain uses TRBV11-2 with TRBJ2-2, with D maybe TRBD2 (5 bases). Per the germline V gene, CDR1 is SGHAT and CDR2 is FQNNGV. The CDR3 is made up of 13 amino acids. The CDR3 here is CGSGIMNTGELFF. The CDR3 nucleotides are TGTGGATCGGGGATTATGAACACCGGGGAGCTGTTTTTT.

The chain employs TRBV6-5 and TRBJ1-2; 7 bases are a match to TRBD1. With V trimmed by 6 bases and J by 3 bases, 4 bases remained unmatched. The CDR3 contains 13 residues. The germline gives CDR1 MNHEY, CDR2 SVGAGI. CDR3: CASSDRDHYGYTF. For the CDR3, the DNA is TGTGCCAGCAGCGACAGGGACCACTATGGCTACACCTTC.

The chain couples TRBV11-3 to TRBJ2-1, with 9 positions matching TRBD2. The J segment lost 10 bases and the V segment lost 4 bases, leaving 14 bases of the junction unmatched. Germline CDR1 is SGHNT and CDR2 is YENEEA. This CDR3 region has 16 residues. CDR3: CASSSPSAGGALEQFF. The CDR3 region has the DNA TGTGCCAGCAGCTCGCCCTCAGCGGGAGGAGCATTAGAGCAGTTCTTC. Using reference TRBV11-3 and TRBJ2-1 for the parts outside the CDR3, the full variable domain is EAGVVQSPRYKIIEKKQPVAFWCNPISGHNTLYWYLQNLGQGPELLIRYENEEAVDDSQLPKDRFSAERLKGVDSTLKIQPAELGDSAVYLCASSSPSAGGALEQFFGPGTRLTVL.

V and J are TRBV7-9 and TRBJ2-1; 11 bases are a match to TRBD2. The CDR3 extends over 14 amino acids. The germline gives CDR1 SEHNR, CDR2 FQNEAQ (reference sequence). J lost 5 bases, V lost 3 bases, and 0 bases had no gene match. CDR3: CASSLTSGDNEQFF. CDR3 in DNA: TGTGCCAGCAGCTTGACTAGCGGGGACAATGAGCAGTTCTTC.

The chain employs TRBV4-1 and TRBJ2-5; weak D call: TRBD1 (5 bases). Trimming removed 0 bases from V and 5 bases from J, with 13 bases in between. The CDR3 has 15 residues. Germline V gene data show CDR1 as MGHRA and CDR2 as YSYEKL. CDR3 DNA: TGCGCCAGCAGCCAAGATGGGCAGGGCTATGAGACCCAGTACTTC. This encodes CASSQDGQGYETQYF.

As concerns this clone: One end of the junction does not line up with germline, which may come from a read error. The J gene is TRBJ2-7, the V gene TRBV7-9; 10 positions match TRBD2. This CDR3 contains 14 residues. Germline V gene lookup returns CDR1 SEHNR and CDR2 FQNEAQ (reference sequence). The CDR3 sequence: CASSLRAGGTEQHF. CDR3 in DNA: TGTGCCAGCAGCTTAAGAGCGGGAGGGACCGAGCAGCACTTC.